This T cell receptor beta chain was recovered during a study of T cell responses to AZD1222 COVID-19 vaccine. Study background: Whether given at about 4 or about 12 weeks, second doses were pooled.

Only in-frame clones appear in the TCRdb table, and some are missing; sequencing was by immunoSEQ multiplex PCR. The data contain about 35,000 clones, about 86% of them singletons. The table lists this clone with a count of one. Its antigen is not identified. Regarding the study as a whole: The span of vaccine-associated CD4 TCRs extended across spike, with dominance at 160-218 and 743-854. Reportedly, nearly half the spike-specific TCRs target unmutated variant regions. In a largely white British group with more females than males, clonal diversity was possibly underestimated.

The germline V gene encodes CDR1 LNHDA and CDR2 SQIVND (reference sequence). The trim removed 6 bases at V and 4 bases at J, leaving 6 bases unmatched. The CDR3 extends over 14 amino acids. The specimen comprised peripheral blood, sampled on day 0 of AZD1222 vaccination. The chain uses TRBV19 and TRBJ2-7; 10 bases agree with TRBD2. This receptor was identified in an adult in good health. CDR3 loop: CASSQAGGPYEQYF. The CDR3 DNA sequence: TGTGCCAGTAGCCAAGCGGGGGGGCCTTACGAGCAGTACTTC.